This T cell receptor (beta chain) was documented in a study of metastatic and nonmetastatic thyroid tumors. Study at large: The study looked at repertoires side by side in blood and in tumor or nodule tissue from malignant and benign thyroid patients. General study results and limits: Patients with malignant thyroid tumors reportedly had significantly higher TCR beta diversity than those with benign nodules, in blood and tumor.

Under the authors' procedure: Between-group CDR3 differences, defined by clinicopathological status, yielded a distant-metastasis classifier for papillary thyroid cancer. MiXCR reprocessed the PCR reads for TCRdb. The V and J calls reflect TCRdb's pipeline rather than the authors' work. The sample has 40,000 or so clones, more than 45% seen once. The V and J ends lost 10 bases and 1 base respectively, with 11 bases between them. Germline assignment: CDR1 SGDLS and CDR2 YYNGEE. The CDR3 spans 12 residues. This clone was seen a handful of times. Its antigen is as yet unknown. It may be a read error: a sequence one base away is much more abundant. Within the sample, other DNA sequences also encode this same CDR3. Thyroid surgery was preceded by no treatment in any patient.

The TCR was taken from a male donor with papillary thyroid cancer or a benign thyroid nodule (not recorded which). Some clones in this sample may be carry-over from other donors' samples. V and J are TRBV9 and TRBJ1-1; possibly TRBD1 for D (6 bases). The sequenced material came from tumor tissue. CDR3 region: CASQGANTEAFF. The CDR3 nucleotides read TGTGCCTCACAGGGTGCGAACACTGAAGCTTTCTTT.